This TCR beta chain is from a study of cytomegalovirus exposure and HLA in healthy donors. This table comes from immunoSEQ multiplex PCR, and its TCRdb copy is limited to in-frame clones, with some not included. The sample has some 330,000 clones, about nine tenths seen once. The CDR3 loop spans 15 amino acids. Germline CDR1 is SNHLY and CDR2 is FYNNEI. V lost 2 bases and J lost 3, with 13 bases in between. The chain links TRBV2 to TRBJ1-1; D not certain. The receptor was isolated from a woman aged 18-29 years in good health and CMV-seronegative. Sequencing was done on a sample of PBMCs. Here the CDR3 reads CASSESTLRDTEAFF. In DNA form, the CDR3 reads TGTGCCAGCAGTGAATCAACTCTACGGGACACTGAAGCTTTCTTT.